This TCR beta chain was identified in a study of regulatory T cells in long-lasting Graves disease. Whole-study results and caveats: Between persistent patients, thousands of public clonotypes were shared, exceeding the 966 shared between new patients.

Arm-PCR of CDR3 regions and iRepertoire HTBI primers were used to build TCR beta libraries. TCRdb passed the multiplex PCR reads through MiXCR, listing each CDR3 protein once. Here the sample spans 500,000 or so distinct CDR3 sequences, more than 15% being singletons. Time point in this sample: newly diagnosed GD, antithyroid drugs for less than 3 months. PBMC RNA served as the TCR library source. This CDR3 is built from 15 residues. Germline V gives CDR1 SGHRS, CDR2 YFSETQ. V lost 1 base, J lost 4 bases, and 4 bases stayed unmatched. With respect to this clonotype: The antigen is not known.

In addition, the sample was reused for a study of T cells in Graves' hyperthyroidism and ophthalmopathy.

The material sequenced was peripheral blood mononuclear cells (PBMCs), taken at new diagnosis, from a patient treated with antithyroid drugs. The chain is built from TRBV5-1 and TRBJ2-3; 9 nucleotides align to TRBD1. The clonotype originates from a woman aged 35-65 years with Graves disease. CDR3 in amino acids: CASSLWDRVADTQYF. The DNA for the CDR3 is TGCGCCAGCAGCTTGTGGGACAGGGTAGCAGATACGCAGTATTTT.